The sequence of this TCR beta chain was determined in a study of blood T cell repertoires in COVID-19. Study-wide background: Sources were T cells, B-cell-depleted T cells, or PBMCs; the material itself was cDNA or gDNA.

CDR1 is MNHEY and CDR2 is SVGAGI in the germline V gene. This CDR3 has 14 residues. Trimming left V 6 bases short and J 2 bases short, with 14 bases between. Per the original methods: The authors estimated nucleated cell counts from reference gene primer amplification. Generated by immunoSEQ multiplex PCR, the TCRdb table keeps only in-frame clones and is missing some. D and trimming come from the DNA, and the V and J calls and clone size come from that table. In the table there are under 200,000 clones, about 89% of which are singletons. The sample taken for sequencing was peripheral blood. This sequence was found in a man in his 70s with acute or convalescent COVID-19. The gene calls are TRBV6-5 and TRBJ2-7, with D possibly TRBD2 on 6 matching bases. The CDR3 sequence is CASRWGVMTYEQYF. In DNA form, the CDR3 reads TGTGCCAGCAGGTGGGGGGTGATGACCTACGAGCAGTACTTC.